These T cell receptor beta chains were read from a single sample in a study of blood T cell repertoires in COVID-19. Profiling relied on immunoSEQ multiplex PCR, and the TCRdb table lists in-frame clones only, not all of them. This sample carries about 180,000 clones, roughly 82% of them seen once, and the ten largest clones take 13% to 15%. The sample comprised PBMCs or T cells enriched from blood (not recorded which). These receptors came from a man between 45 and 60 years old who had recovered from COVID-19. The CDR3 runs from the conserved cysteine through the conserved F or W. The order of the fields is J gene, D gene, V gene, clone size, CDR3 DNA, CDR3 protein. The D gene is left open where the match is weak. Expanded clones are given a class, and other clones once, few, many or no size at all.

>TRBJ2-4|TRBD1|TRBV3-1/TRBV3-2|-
TGTGCCAGCAGCCAAGATGGGGTATCCAGGGGGAACATTCAGTACTTC
CASSQDGVSRGNIQYF
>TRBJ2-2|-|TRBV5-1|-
TGCGCCAGCAGCCCCCGGACAACCGGGGAGCTGTTTTTT
CASSPRTTGELFF
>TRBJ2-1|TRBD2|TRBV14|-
TGTGCCAGCAGCCAGGAACTAGCGGGGGGGCATCTTAAACGGGAGCAGTTCTTC
CASSQELAGGHLKREQFF
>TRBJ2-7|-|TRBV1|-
TGCACCAGCAGCCCGCGAGCCTTAGCGGGGGGCTCCTACGAGCAGTACTTC
CTSSPRALAGGSYEQYF
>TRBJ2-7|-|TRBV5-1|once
TGCGCCAGCAGCCCCGACAGCTACGAGCAGTACTTC
CASSPDSYEQYF
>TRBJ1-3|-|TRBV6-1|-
TGTGCCAGCAGTGTCAGGGGTAATCCGGTTGCTGGAAACACCATATATTTT
CASSVRGNPVAGNTIYF
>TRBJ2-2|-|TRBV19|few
TGTGCCAGTAAAAAGGGACAATTGCTCAACACCGGGGAGCTGTTTTTT
CASKKGQLLNTGELFF
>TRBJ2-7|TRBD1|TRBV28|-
TGTGCCAGCAGTTTACGACAGGGTAGCTACGAGCAGTACTTC
CASSLRQGSYEQYF
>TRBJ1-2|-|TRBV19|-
TGTGCCAGTAGTTCGGGACAAGTTGGAAACTATGGCTACACCTTC
CASSSGQVGNYGYTF
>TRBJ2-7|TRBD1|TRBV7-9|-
TGTGCCAGCAGACCGGGACAGGGGGTCCACGAGCAGTACTTC
CASRPGQGVHEQYF
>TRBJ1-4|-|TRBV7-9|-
TGTGCCAGCAGCTTAGCCTCAGGGGCGGCTAATGAAAAACTGTTTTTT
CASSLASGAANEKLFF
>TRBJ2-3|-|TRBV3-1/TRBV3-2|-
TGTGCCAGCGGAGGATCCGGGGATACGCAGTATTTT
CASGGSGDTQYF
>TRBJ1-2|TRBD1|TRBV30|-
TGTGCCTGGAGCCTTTATTACAGGGGGTCGGATGATGGCTACACCTTC
CAWSLYYRGSDDGYTF
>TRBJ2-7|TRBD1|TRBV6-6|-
TGTGCCAGCAGTCGGACAGGGTTCTACGAGCAGTACTTC
CASSRTGFYEQYF
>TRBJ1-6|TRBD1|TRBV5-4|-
TGTGCCAGCAGACCCGGGACAGGGAATTCACCCCTCCACTTT
CASRPGTGNSPLHF
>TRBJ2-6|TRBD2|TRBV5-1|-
TGCGCCAGCAGCGCACCGGGAGGAACCTCTGGGGCCAACGTCCTGACTTTC
CASSAPGGTSGANVLTF
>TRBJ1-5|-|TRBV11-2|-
TGTGCCAGCAGCTCGGAGCGGGGGAATCAGCCCCAGCATTTT
CASSSERGNQPQHF
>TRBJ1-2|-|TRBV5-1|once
TGCGCCAGCAGGAATGTCGGACAGAACTATGGCTACACCTTC
CASRNVGQNYGYTF
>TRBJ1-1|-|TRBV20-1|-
TGCAGTGCTTGTGCGGGACAACAGAACACTGAAGCTTTCTTT
CSACAGQQNTEAFF
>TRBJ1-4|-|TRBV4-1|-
TGCGCCAGCAGCCAACCCACAGGGAACCATGAAAAACTGTTTTTT
CASSQPTGNHEKLFF
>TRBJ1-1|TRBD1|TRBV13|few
TGTGCCAGCAGGACAGGGGTTGGGACTGAAGCTTTCTTT
CASRTGVGTEAFF
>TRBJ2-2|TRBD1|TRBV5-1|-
TGCGCCAGCAGCTTGGGACAGGGGGCGACCGGGGAGCTGTTTTTT
CASSLGQGATGELFF
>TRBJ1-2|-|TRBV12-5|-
TGTGCTAGTGGTTCCTTCAGGGGAGGGGATTTCTATGGCTACACCTTC
CASGSFRGGDFYGYTF
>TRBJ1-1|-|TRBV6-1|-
TGTGCCAGCAGTGACACAGGGAGAAGGACTGAAGCTTTCTTT
CASSDTGRRTEAFF
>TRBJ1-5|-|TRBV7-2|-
TGTGCCAGCAGCTTAGGGGGAGGGAACAATCAGCCCCAGCATTTT
CASSLGGGNNQPQHF
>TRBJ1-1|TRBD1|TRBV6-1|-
TGTGCCAGCAGTGAACCGAGACAGGGAGACACTGAAGCTTTCTTT
CASSEPRQGDTEAFF
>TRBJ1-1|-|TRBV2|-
TGTGCCAGCAGCCGCATACAGGGAAACACTGAAGCTTTCTTT
CASSRIQGNTEAFF
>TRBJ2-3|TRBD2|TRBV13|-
TGTGCCAGCAGCTTAGTACTAGCGGGGTACACAGATACGCAGTATTTT
CASSLVLAGYTDTQYF
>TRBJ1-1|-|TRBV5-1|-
TGCGCCAGCAGCCCCGGGGGGGGCACTGAAGCTTTCTTT
CASSPGGGTEAFF
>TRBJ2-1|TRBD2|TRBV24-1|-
TGTGCCACCAGTGATGGACTAGCGGTTTACAATGAGCAGTTCTTC
CATSDGLAVYNEQFF
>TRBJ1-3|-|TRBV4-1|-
TGCGCCAGCAGCGCACGACAGTTCCCTGGGGGAAACACCATATATTTT
CASSARQFPGGNTIYF
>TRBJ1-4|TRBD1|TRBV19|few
TGTGCCAGTTCCGGGACAGGGAATGAAAAACTGTTTTTT
CASSGTGNEKLFF
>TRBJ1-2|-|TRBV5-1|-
TGCGCCAGCAGCGAGAGCTGGGAGTATGGCTACACCTTC
CASSESWEYGYTF
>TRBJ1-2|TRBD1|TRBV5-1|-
TGCGCCAGCAGCCCGGGGACAGGGGGCTTTATCGTCTATGGCTACACCTTC
CASSPGTGGFIVYGYTF
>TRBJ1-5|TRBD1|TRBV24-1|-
TGTGCCACCAGTGAGAGGGACAGGGGTGAGAATCAGCCCCAGCATTTT
CATSERDRGENQPQHF
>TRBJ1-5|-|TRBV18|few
TGTGCCAGCTCACCAAGTGGACAATCGCCCCAGCATTTT
CASSPSGQSPQHF
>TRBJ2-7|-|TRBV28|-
TGTGCCAGCAGATCTGAGACCTACGAGCAGTACTTC
CASRSETYEQYF
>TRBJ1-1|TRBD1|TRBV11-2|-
TGTGCCAGCAGCCCGCAGGGGGCGTGGGTCACTGAAGCTTTCTTT
CASSPQGAWVTEAFF
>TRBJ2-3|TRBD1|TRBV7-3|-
TGTGCCAGCAGCAATACAGGGGGCACAGATACGCAGTATTTT
CASSNTGGTDTQYF
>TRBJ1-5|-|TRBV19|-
TGTGCCAGTAGTAGAGGCCTTGAGGGCAATCAGCCCCAGCATTTT
CASSRGLEGNQPQHF
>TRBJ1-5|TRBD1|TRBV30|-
TGTGCCTGGAGTGTATCGACAGGGGCGAAAAGTCAGCCCCAGCATTTT
CAWSVSTGAKSQPQHF
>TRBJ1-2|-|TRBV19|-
TGTGCCAGTAGCCAGGGCTATGGCTACACCTTC
CASSQGYGYTF
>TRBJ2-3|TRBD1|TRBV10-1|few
TGCGCCAGCAGTGAGTCCGCCCTCGCGGGACAGGGGATAGATACGCAGTATTTT
CASSESALAGQGIDTQYF
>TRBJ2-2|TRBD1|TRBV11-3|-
TGTGCCAGCAGCCCAGGACAGGGGGCTGGAACCGGGGAGCTGTTTTTT
CASSPGQGAGTGELFF
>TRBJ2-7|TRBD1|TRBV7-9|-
TGTGCCAGCAGGCGGACAGGGGGCGGGTTGTACGAGCAGTACTTC
CASRRTGGGLYEQYF
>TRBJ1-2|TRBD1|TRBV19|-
TGTGCCACCCTTCGGACAGGACGGATCTATGGCTACACCTTC
CATLRTGRIYGYTF
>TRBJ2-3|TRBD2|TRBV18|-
TGTGCCAGCCAGCTTAGCGGGGGGACCACAGATACGCAGTATTTT
CASQLSGGTTDTQYF
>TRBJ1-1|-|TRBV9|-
TGTGCCAGCAGCGTAGGTCACAGCTTGAACACTGAAGCTTTCTTT
CASSVGHSLNTEAFF
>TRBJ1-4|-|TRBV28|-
TGTGCCAGCAGTTTGTCGGGGTTTCTAACTAATGAAAAACTGTTTTTT
CASSLSGFLTNEKLFF
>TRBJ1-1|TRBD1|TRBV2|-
TGTGCCAGCAGTACCCGGACAGGTAACACTGAAGCTTTCTTT
CASSTRTGNTEAFF
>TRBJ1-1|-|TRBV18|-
TGTGCCAGCTCACGGAGGGAAGGGACGGCTTTCTTT
CASSRREGTAFF
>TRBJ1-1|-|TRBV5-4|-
TGTGCCAGCAGAAGCGACAGGACTGAAGCTTTCTTT
CASRSDRTEAFF
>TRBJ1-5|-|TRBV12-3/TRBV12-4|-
TGTGCCAGCAGCCTAGGACAGAATCAGCCCCAGCATTTT
CASSLGQNQPQHF
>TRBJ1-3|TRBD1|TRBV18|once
TGTGCCAGCTCACCACGTCCTCACCAGGGGGCGGTTGGAAACACCATATATTTT
CASSPRPHQGAVGNTIYF